Included here is one TCR beta chain sequence, with context. The CDR3 has 11 residues. Germline assignment: CDR1 LGHDT and CDR2 YNNKEL (reference sequence). Between the trimmed V and J ends, which lost 3 bases and 7 bases, there was a span of 6 bases. This record comes from a study of blood T cell repertoires in COVID-19. Across the study: PBMCs, B-cell-depleted T cells, or T cells were the source of the cDNA or gDNA that made up the material.

In terms of age and location, participants ranged from roughly 18 to 90 years and lived in about 25 US areas. Recovered status in Cohort 3 required two negative PCRs, clearance, or symptom resolution. The assay was immunoSEQ multiplex PCR, and TCRdb's table has in-frame clones only and misses some. Here the sample spans about 200,000 clones, almost 85% being singletons. The sample taken for sequencing was PBMCs or T cells enriched from blood (not recorded which). This TCR was sampled from a man aged 35 to 55 who had recovered from COVID-19. This chain uses TRBV3-1 (or the pseudogene TRBV3-2) with TRBJ1-1, with D hard to call. The CDR3 reads CASSHELEAFF. CDR3 nucleotide sequence: TGTGCCAGCAGCCACGAACTTGAAGCTTTCTTT.